This T cell receptor (beta chain) is from a study of cytomegalovirus exposure and HLA in healthy donors. Researchers ran the PCR with 60 Vbeta and 13 Jbeta primers. Using immunoSEQ multiplex PCR, the repertoire was profiled, and TCRdb retains in-frame clones only, with some absent. The sample lists 150,000 to 200,000 clones; around 84% were seen once. Per the germline V gene, CDR1 is SGHNT and CDR2 is YYREEE (reference sequence). With 3 bases clipped from V and 2 bases from J, the junction kept 4 bases outside the gene matches. This CDR3 spans 16 amino acids. The sample was PBMCs. The chain has TRBV5-4 and TRBJ1-4, with TRBD1 identical over 10 bases. This clonotype was obtained from a woman aged 18-29 years in good health and CMV-seronegative. The CDR3 region has the DNA TGTGCCAGCAGCTCGCCGGGACAGGGGACTAATGAAAAACTGTTTTTT. This codes for CASSSPGQGTNEKLFF.